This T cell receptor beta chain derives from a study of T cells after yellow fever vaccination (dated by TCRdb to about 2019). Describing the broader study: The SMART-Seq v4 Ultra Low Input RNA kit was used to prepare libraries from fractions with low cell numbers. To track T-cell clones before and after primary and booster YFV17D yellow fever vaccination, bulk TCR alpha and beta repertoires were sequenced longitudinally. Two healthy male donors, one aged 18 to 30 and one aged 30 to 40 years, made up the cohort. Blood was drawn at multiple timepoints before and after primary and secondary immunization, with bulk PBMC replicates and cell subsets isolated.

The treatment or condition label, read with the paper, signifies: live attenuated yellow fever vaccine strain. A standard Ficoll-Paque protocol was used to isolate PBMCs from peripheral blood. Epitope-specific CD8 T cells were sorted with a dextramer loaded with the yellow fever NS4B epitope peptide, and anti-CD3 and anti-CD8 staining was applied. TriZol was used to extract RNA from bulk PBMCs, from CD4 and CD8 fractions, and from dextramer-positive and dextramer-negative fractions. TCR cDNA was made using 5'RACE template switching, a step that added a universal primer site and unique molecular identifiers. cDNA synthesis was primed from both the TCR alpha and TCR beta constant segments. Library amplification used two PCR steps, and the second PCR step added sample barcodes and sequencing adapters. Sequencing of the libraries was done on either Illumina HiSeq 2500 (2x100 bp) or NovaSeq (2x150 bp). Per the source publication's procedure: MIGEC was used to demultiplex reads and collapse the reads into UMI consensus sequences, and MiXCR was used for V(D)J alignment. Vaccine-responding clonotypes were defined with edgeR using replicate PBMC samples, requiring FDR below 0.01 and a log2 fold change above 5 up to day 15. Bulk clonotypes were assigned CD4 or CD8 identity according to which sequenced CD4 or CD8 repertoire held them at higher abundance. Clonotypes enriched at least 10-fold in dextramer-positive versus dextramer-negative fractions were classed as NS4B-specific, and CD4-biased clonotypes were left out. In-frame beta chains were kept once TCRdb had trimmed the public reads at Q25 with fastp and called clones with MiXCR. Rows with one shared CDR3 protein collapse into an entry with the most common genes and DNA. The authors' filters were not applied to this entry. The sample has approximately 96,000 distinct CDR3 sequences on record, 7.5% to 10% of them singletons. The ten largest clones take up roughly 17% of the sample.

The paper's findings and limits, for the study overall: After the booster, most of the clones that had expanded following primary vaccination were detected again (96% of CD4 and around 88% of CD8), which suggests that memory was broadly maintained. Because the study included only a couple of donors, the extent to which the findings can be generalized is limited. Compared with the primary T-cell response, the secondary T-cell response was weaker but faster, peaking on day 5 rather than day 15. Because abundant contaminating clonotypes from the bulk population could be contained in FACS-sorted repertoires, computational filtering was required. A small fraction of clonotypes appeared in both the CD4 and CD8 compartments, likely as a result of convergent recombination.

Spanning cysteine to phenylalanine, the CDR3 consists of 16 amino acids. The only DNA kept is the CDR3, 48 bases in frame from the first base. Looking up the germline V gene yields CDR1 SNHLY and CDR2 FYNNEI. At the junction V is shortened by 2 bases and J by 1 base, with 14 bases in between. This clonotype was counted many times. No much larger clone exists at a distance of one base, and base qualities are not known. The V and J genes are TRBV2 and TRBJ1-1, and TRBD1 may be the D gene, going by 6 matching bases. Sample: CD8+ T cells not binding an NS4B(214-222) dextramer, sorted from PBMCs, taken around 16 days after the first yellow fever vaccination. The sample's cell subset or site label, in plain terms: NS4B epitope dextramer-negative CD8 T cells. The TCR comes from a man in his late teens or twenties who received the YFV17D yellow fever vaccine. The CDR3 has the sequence CASSERGGEKNTEAFF. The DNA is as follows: TGTGCCAGCAGTGAAAGGGGGGGGGAAAAGAACACTGAAGCTTTCTTT. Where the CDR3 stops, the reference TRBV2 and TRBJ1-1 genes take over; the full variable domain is EPEVTQTPSHQVTQMGQEVILRCVPISNHLYFYWYRQILGQKVEFLVSFYNNEISEKSEIFDDQFSVERPDGSNFTLKIRSTKLEDSAMYFCASSERGGEKNTEAFFGQGTRLTVV.